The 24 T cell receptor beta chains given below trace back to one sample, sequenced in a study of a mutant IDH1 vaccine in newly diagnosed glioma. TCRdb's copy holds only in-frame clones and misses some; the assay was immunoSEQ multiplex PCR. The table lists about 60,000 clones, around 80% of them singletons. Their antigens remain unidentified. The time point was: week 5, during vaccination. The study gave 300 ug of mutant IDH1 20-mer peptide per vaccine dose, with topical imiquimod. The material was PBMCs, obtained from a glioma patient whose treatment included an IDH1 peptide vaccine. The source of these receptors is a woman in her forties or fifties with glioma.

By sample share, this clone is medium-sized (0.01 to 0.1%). The CDR3 reads CASRGPAATDTEAFF. The CDR3 nucleotides read TGTGCCAGCAGAGGGCCAGCGGCTACGGACACTGAAGCTTTCTTT. This chain joins TRBV9 and TRBJ1-1, with no clear D. V was cut by 5 bases and J by 3 bases, with 17 bases left in between. In germline, CDR1 is SGDLS, CDR2 YYNGEE. The CDR3 totals 15 residues.

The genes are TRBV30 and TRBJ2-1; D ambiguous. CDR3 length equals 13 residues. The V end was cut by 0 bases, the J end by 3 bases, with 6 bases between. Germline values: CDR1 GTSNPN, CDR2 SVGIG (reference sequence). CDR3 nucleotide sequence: TGTGCCTGGAGTGTACAGCTCTACAATGAGCAGTTCTTC. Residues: CAWSVQLYNEQFF.

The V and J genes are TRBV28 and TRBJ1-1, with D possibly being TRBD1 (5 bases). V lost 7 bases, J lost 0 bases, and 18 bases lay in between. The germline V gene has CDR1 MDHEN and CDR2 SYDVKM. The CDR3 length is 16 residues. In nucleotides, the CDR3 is TGTGCCAGCACCCGTTGGTCCCAGGGCCTGAACACTGAAGCTTTCTTT. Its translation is CASTRWSQGLNTEAFF. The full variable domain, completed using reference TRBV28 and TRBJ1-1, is DVKVTQSSRYLVKRTGEKVFLECVQDMDHENMFWYRQDPGLGLRLIYFSYDVKMKEKGDIPEGYSVSREKKERFSLILESASTNQTSMYLCASTRWSQGLNTEAFFGQGTRLTVV.

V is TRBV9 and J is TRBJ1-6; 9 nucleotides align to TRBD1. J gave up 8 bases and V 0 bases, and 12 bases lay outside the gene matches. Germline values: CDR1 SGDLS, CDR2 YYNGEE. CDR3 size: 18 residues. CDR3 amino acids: CASSVVPTGGFGHSPLHF. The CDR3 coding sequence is TGTGCCAGCAGCGTAGTCCCGACAGGGGGGTTCGGACATTCACCCCTCCACTTT.

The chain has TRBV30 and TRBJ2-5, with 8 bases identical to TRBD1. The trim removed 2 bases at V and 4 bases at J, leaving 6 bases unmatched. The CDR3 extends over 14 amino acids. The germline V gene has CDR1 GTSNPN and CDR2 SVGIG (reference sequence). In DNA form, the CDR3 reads TGTGCCTGGAGTATTCTGGACAGGGCAGAGACCCAGTACTTC. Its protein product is CAWSILDRAETQYF.

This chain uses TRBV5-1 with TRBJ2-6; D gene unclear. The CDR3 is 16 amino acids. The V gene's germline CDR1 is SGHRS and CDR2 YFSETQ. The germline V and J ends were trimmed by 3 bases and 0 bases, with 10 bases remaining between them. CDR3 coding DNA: TGCGCCAGCAGCTCCCAGTCCCTCTCTGGGGCCAACGTCCTGACTTTC. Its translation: CASSSQSLSGANVLTF. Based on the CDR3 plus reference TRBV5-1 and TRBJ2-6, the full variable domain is KAGVTQTPRYLIKTRGQQVTLSCSPISGHRSVSWYQQTPGQGLQFLFEYFSETQRNKGNFPGRFSGRQFSNSRSEMNVSTLELGDSALYLCASSSQSLSGANVLTFGAGSRLTVL.

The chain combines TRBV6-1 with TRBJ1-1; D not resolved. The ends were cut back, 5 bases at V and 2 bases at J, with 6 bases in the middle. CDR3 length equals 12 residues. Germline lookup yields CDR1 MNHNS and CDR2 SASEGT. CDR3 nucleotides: TGTGCCAGCAGTTTAGTCAACACTGAAGCTTTCTTT. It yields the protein CASSLVNTEAFF.

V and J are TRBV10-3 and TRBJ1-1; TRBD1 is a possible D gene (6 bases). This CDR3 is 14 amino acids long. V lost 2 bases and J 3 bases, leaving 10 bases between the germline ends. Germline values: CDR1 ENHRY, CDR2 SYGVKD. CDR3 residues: CAISEGQTYTEAFF. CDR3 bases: TGTGCCATCAGTGAGGGACAGACTTACACTGAAGCTTTCTTT.

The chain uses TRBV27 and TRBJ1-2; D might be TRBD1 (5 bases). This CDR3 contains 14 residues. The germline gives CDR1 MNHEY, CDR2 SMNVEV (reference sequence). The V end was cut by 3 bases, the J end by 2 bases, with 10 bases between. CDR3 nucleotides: TGTGCCAGCAGTTTGAGAGGGGCGAACTATGGCTACACCTTC. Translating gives CASSLRGANYGYTF.

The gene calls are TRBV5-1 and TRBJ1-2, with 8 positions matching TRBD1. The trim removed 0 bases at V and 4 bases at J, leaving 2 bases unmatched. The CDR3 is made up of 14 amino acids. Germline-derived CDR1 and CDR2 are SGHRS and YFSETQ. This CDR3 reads CASSLAQGAYGYTF. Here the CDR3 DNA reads TGCGCCAGCAGCTTGGCGCAGGGGGCCTATGGCTACACCTTC.

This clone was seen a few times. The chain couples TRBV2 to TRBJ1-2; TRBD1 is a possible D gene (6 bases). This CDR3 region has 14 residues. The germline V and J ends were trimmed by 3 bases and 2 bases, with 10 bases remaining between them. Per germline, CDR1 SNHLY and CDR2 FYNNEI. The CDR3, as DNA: TGTGCCAGCAGTGACAGGGGCGGAAACTATGGCTACACCTTC. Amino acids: CASSDRGGNYGYTF.

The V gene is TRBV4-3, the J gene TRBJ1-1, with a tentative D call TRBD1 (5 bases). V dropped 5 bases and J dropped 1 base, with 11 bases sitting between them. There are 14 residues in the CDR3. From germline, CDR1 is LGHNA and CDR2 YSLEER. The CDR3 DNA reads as TGCGCCAGCAGCTCCGACAGACGGAACACTGAAGCTTTCTTT. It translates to CASSSDRRNTEAFF.

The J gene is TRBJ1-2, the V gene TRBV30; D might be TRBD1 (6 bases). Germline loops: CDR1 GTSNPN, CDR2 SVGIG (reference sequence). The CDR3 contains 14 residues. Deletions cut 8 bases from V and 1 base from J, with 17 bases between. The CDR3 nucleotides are TGTGCCAGGACCTCAGGGGTCATTAACTATGGCTACACCTTC. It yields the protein CARTSGVINYGYTF.

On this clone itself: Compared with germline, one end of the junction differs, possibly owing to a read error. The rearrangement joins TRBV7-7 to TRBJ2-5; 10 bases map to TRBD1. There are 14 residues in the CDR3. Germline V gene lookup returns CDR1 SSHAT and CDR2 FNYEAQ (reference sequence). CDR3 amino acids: CASSQPGQGETQYF. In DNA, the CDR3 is TGTGCTAGCAGCCAACCGGGACAGGGGGAGACCCAGTACTTC. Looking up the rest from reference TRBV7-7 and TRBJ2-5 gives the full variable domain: GAGVSQSPRYKVTKRGQDVTLRCDPISSHATLYWYQQALGQGPEFLTYFNYEAQPDKSGLPSDRFSAERPEGSISTLTIQRTEQRDSAMYRCASSQPGQGETQYFGPGTRLLVL.

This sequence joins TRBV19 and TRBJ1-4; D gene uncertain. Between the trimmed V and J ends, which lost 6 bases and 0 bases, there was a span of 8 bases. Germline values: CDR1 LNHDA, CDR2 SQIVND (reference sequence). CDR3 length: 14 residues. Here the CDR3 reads CASRGRATNEKLFF. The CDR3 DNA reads TGTGCCAGTAGAGGGCGGGCAACTAATGAAAAACTGTTTTTT.

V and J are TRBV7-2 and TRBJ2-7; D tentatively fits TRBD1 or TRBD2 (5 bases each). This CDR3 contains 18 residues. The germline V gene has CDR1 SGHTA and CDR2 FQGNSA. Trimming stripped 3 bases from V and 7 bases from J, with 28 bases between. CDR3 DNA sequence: TGTGCCAGCAGCTTTAGAGAGTTCCCAGCGGCCCTTGAGGGGGAGCAGTACTTC. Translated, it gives CASSFREFPAALEGEQYF.

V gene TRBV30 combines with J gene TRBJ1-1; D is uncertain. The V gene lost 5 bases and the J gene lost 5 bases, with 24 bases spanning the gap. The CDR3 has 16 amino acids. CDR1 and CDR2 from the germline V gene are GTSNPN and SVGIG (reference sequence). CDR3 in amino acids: CAWSFGVQIAGTEAFF. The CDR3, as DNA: TGTGCCTGGTCGTTCGGGGTGCAGATAGCGGGTACTGAAGCTTTCTTT.

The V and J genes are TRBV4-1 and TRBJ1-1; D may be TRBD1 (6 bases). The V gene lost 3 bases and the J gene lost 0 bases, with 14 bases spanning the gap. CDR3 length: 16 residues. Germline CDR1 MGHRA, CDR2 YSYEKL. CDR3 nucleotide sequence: TGCGCCAGCAGCCAGTTACAGACAGGCCTGAACACTGAAGCTTTCTTT. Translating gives CASSQLQTGLNTEAFF.

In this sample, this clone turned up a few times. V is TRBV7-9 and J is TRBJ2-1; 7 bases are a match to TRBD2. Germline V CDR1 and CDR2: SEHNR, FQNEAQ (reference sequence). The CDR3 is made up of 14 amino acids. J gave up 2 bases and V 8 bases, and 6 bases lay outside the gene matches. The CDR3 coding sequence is TGTGCCAGCGGGGGGGACTACGCCTACAATGAGCAGTTCTTC. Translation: CASGGDYAYNEQFF.

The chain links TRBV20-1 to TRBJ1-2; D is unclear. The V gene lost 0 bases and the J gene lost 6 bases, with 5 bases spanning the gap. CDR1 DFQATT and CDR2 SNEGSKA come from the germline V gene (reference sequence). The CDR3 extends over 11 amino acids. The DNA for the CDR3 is TGCAGTGCTAGAGATGGAGATGGCTACACCTTC. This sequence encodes CSARDGDGYTF.

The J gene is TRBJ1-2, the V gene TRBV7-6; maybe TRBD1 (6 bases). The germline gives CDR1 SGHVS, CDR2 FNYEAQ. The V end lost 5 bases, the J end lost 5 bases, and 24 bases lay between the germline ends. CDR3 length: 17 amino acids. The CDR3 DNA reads TGTGCCAGCAGCCCCCCAGGCTCGGGGTCCCAGGGGTATGGCTACACCTTC. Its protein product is CASSPPGSGSQGYGYTF.

The CDR3 loop reads CASSFYSEGTQYF. CDR3 bases: TGTGCCAGCAGTTTCTACTCGGAAGGTACGCAGTATTTT. The chain recombines TRBV6-5 with TRBJ2-3; unclear D gene. V was trimmed by 4 bases and J by 8 bases, leaving 13 bases between them. CDR1 and CDR2 (germline): MNHEY, SVGAGI. There are 13 residues in the CDR3.

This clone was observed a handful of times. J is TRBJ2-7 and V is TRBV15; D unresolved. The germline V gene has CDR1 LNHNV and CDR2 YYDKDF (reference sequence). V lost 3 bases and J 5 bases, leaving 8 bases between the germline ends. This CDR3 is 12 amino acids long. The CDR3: CATSRLGNEQYF. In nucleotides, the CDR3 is TGTGCCACCAGCAGGCTGGGGAACGAGCAGTACTTC.

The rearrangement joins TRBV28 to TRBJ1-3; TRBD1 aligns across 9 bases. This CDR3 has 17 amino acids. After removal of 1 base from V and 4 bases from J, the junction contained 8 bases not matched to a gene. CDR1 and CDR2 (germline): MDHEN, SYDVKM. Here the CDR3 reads CASSLFQQGAGGNTIYF. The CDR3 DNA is TGTGCCAGCAGTTTATTCCAACAGGGGGCAGGGGGAAACACCATATATTTT.